These 23 T cell receptor beta chains were all obtained from the same sample, sequenced in a study of breast tumors, draining lymph nodes, adjacent tissues. The lymph nodes were axillary draining lymph nodes from breast cancer patients. TCRdb re-analysed the multiplex PCR reads in MiXCR, keeping a single row per CDR3 protein. The repertoire holds 200,000 to 300,000 distinct CDR3 sequences, with over 30% as singletons. The sequencing sample was made of axillary lymph node tissue. The origin of the receptors is a female donor with breast cancer. Some clones in this sample may be carry-over from other donors' samples.

The V call is TRBV5-1, the J call TRBJ2-7; possibly TRBD2 for D (7 bases). The DNA end lines up better with TRBJ2-5; the J call may be wrong. In germline, CDR1 is SGHRS, CDR2 YFSETQ. The CDR3 loop spans 17 amino acids. The chain's CDR3 is CASSLVSGASGQETQYF. The CDR3 region has the DNA TGCGCCAGCAGCTTGGTTTCAGGGGCTAGCGGCCAAGAGACCCAGTACTTC.

The chain couples TRBV24-1 to TRBJ2-5, with 12 bases fitting TRBD2. The ends lost 2 bases at V and 5 bases at J; junction bases unmatched: 14. The germline V gene encodes CDR1 KGHDR and CDR2 SFDVKD. The length of the CDR3 is 19 residues. This chain's CDR3 is CATSDWGVLLAGGKETQYF. In DNA form, the CDR3 reads TGTGCCACCAGTGATTGGGGAGTTCTACTAGCGGGAGGTAAGGAGACCCAGTACTTC.

This clonotype was recorded at least ten times. The J gene is TRBJ2-2, the V gene TRBV24-1; D unresolved. This CDR3 comprises 14 residues. Trimming left V 4 bases short and J 5 bases short, with 10 bases between. CDR1 and CDR2 (germline): KGHDR, SFDVKD. In DNA, the CDR3 is TGTGCCACCAGTGACCCAGGAGTAACCGGGGAGCTGTTTTTT. Encoded protein: CATSDPGVTGELFF.

This clonotype was detected many times. The chain has TRBV7-2 and TRBJ1-4, with D possibly being TRBD1 (5 bases). The CDR3 has 14 residues. The V gene's germline CDR1 is SGHTA and CDR2 FQGNSA. Trimming took off 5 bases at V and 0 bases at J, with 7 bases between the two ends. The CDR3 region has the DNA TGTGCCAGCAGCCCAGGGCCAACTAATGAAAAACTGTTTTTT. It yields the protein CASSPGPTNEKLFF.

Concerning this clonotype itself: This may arise from a read error, as a much more abundant clone is one base away. The rearrangement uses TRBV6-9 and TRBJ2-3; D is undetermined. Trimming cost V 6 bases and J 10 bases, with 14 bases left between them. The CDR3 sequence is 12 residues long. Germline assignment: CDR1 MNHGY and CDR2 SVAAGI. The CDR3 reads CASRQSSMAQYF. Written as DNA, the CDR3 is TGTGCCAGCAGACAAAGTAGTATGGCGCAGTATTTT.

There are many counts of this clonotype. The V and J genes are TRBV20-1 and TRBJ2-3, with 11 bases that match TRBD2. There are 14 residues in the CDR3. The V gene's germline CDR1 is DFQATT and CDR2 SNEGSKA (reference sequence). V trimming: 6 bases; J trimming: 4 bases; junction bases outside the gene matches: 6. CDR3 sequence reads: CSASLAGAPDTQYF. The DNA for the CDR3 is TGCAGTGCATCACTAGCGGGAGCGCCAGATACGCAGTATTTT.

This clonotype occurred many times. The rearrangement joins TRBV5-8 to TRBJ2-7; 13 nucleotides align to TRBD2. Trimming at V came to 6 bases and at J to 5 bases, leaving 5 bases not matched to a gene. CDR1 SGHTS and CDR2 YDEGEE come from the germline V gene. The CDR3 consists of 14 residues. The CDR3 loop reads CASNPGLAGNEQYF. CDR3 in DNA: TGTGCCAGCAATCCGGGACTAGCGGGAAACGAGCAGTACTTC.

Comments on this clonotype: A much larger clone sits a single nucleotide away, making a read error possible. The chain carries TRBV9 and TRBJ2-7; D is uncertain. Germline V lookup: CDR1 SGDLS, CDR2 YYNGEE. This CDR3 region has 14 residues. CDR3 sequence reads: CASSVGGQPYEQSF. The DNA of the CDR3 is TGTGCCAGCAGCGTAGGAGGCCAACCCTACGAGCAGTCCTTC.

The chain is built from TRBV13 and TRBJ2-2, with no clear D. The CDR3 runs to 14 residues. The ends were cut back, 8 bases at V and 2 bases at J, with 12 bases in the middle. Germline loops: CDR1 PRHDT, CDR2 FYEKMQ (reference sequence). The CDR3 here is CASSPPPNTGELFF. In nucleotides, the CDR3 is TGTGCCAGCTCACCACCTCCTAACACCGGGGAGCTGTTTTTT.

CDR3 region: CSARDPTGGLGTEAFF. DNA of the CDR3: TGCAGTGCTAGAGACCCTACAGGGGGATTGGGCACTGAAGCTTTCTTT. This chain joins TRBV20-1 and TRBJ1-1; TRBD1 matches at 8 bases. The CDR3 runs 16 residues. The germline gives CDR1 DFQATT, CDR2 SNEGSKA (reference sequence). V gave up 0 bases and J gave up 4 bases; unmatched junction bases: 10.

This sequence joins TRBV19 and TRBJ1-6, with TRBD1 matching 10 bases. Trimming removed 6 bases from V and 10 bases from J; junction bases left unmatched: 3. Germline assignment: CDR1 LNHDA and CDR2 SQIVND (reference sequence). CDR3 length equals 13 residues. The CDR3 sequence is CASSGTGVSPLHF. The CDR3 region has the DNA TGTGCCAGTAGCGGGACAGGGGTATCACCCCTCCACTTT.

This clonotype was seen many times. V usage is TRBV20-1 and J usage is TRBJ2-3; the match to TRBD2 covers 12 bases. The CDR3 runs to 17 residues. CDR1 and CDR2 (germline): DFQATT, SNEGSKA (reference sequence). Losses at the gene ends were 0 bases for V and 3 bases for J; bases not matched to a gene: 7. This CDR3 reads CSARDPLAGGVTDTQYF. In nucleotides, the CDR3 is TGCAGTGCTAGAGATCCCCTAGCGGGAGGGGTAACAGATACGCAGTATTTT.

A word on this clonotype: One end of the junction does not line up with germline, which may come from a read error. The V gene is TRBV3-1, the J gene TRBJ2-5; 8 positions match TRBD1. The CDR3 extends over 15 amino acids. Per the germline V gene, CDR1 is LGHDT and CDR2 is YNNKEL (reference sequence). The CDR3 sequence: CASSHTDRGQETQDF. CDR3 DNA: TGTGCCAGCAGCCACACAGACAGGGGTCAAGAGACCCAGGACTTC.

The rearrangement uses TRBV5-6 and TRBJ1-6, with D unclear. V dropped 2 bases and J dropped 4 bases, with 7 bases sitting between them. This CDR3 spans 14 amino acids. Germline V CDR1 and CDR2: SGHDT, YYEEEE. In DNA, the CDR3 is TGTGCCAGCAGCTTTGCGACGTATAATTCACCCCTCCACTTT. It encodes CASSFATYNSPLHF.

The chain combines TRBV28 with TRBJ1-2; TRBD1 matches at 8 bases. CDR3 length: 15 amino acids. With 1 base clipped from V and 7 bases from J, the junction kept 8 bases outside the gene matches. Germline CDR1 reads MDHEN; CDR2 reads SYDVKM. The CDR3 is CASSLSYRGTGGYTF. The CDR3 DNA sequence: TGTGCCAGCAGTTTATCCTACAGGGGGACAGGTGGCTACACCTTC.

For this clonotype: No conserved phenylalanine or tryptophan is present at the end of the CDR3, so a read error is the likely explanation. Because the CDR3's place on the DNA is in doubt, the DNA is left out and the CDR3 is given as listed by TCRdb. The rearrangement links TRBV7-9 to TRBJ2-7; TRBD2, as called in the table, went unchecked against the DNA. Germline CDR1 reads SEHNR; CDR2 reads FQNEAQ (reference sequence). The CDR3 region is 14 residues in length, termini included. The CDR3 reads CASIRSDGRPERYL.

This clonotype appeared many times. The chain combines TRBV3-1 with TRBJ1-6; TRBD1 aligns across 7 bases. V was pared by 4 bases and J by 17 bases, with 14 bases of the junction left unmatched. Germline CDR1 LGHDT, CDR2 YNNKEL (reference sequence). This CDR3 region has 14 residues. CDR3 in DNA: TGTGCCAGCAGCCGGGGGACAGCTCCACTCGGTTTCCACTTT. This codes for CASSRGTAPLGFHF.

The sample holds a few counts of this clonotype. The CDR3 region has the DNA TGTGCCAGCAGCGTTGGAGGCGACTTGAACACTGAAGCTTTCTTT. Protein sequence: CASSVGGDLNTEAFF. The rearrangement uses TRBV9 and TRBJ1-1, with no clear D. The ends were cut back, 2 bases at V and 0 bases at J, with 11 bases in the middle. Germline V gene lookup returns CDR1 SGDLS and CDR2 YYNGEE. The CDR3 consists of 15 residues.

For this clonotype: A much larger clone lies one base from this, so it may be a read error. The chain recombines TRBV11-3 with TRBJ2-3; 10 positions agree with TRBD2. This CDR3 has 15 amino acids. Germline CDR1 and CDR2: SGHNT and YENEEA. This CDR3 reads CANSLELAGLDTQYF. CDR3 nucleotide sequence: TGTGCCAACAGCTTAGAACTAGCGGGATTAGATACGCAGTATTTT.

Concerning this clonotype itself: A much larger clone lies a single base off, so this may be a read error. The chain has TRBV9 and TRBJ2-1; D is possibly TRBD2 (5 bases). The germline V and J ends were trimmed by 1 base and 10 bases, with 12 bases remaining between them. The CDR3 runs 13 residues. Germline V gene lookup returns CDR1 SGDLS and CDR2 YYNGEE. CDR3 region: CASSVQVASEQFF. The DNA of the CDR3 is TGTGCCAGCAGCGTACAGGTTGCTAGCGAGCAGTTCTTC. The variable domain in full, with the rest retrieved from reference TRBV9 and TRBJ2-1, is DSGVTQTPKHLITATGQRVTLRCSPRSGDLSVYWYQQSLDQGLQFLIQYYNGEERAKGNILERFSAQQFPDLHSELNLSSLELGDSALYFCASSVQVASEQFFGPGTRLTVL.

This clonotype was seen ten or more times. The chain couples TRBV2 to TRBJ2-5; TRBD2 matches 9 bases. CDR1 and CDR2 (germline): SNHLY, FYNNEI. The trim removed 3 bases at V and 7 bases at J, leaving 12 bases unmatched. CDR3 length: 16 amino acids. The chain's CDR3 is CASSDGGGRAVWTQYF. The DNA for the CDR3 is TGTGCCAGCAGTGACGGTGGCGGGAGGGCCGTTTGGACCCAGTACTTC.

Note on this clonotype: This may arise from a read error, as a much more abundant clone is one base away. The conserved final phenylalanine or tryptophan is absent from the CDR3, which likely points to a read error. The DNA for the CDR3 is TGTGCCAGCAGCGTAGGACTAGCGGGAGTTAGGAACACCGGGGAGCTGTTTTAT. It is translated as CASSVGLAGVRNTGELFY. The chain joins TRBV9 to TRBJ2-2, with TRBD2 matching 12 bases. The CDR3 length is 18 residues. Losses at the gene ends were 0 bases for V and 1 base for J; bases not matched to a gene: 4. Germline assignment: CDR1 SGDLS and CDR2 YYNGEE.

This clonotype was observed at least ten times. The rearrangement uses TRBV20-1 and TRBJ2-1; 9 bases are a match to TRBD2. CDR1 DFQATT and CDR2 SNEGSKA come from the germline V gene (reference sequence). The CDR3 has 15 residues. J was trimmed by 6 bases and V by 6 bases; bases with no gene match: 12. The chain's CDR3 is CSAHGGLAGSNEQFF. The DNA of the CDR3 is TGCAGTGCCCACGGAGGGCTAGCGGGATCCAATGAGCAGTTCTTC.